These 9 T cell receptor beta chains share one sample of origin, sequenced in a study of T cells after yellow fever vaccination. TCRdb reprocessed the 5' RACE reads with MiXCR, giving one entry per CDR3 protein. This sample has 200,000 to 250,000 distinct CDR3 sequences, with about 3% found just once. The material sequenced was CD4+ T cells sorted from PBMCs, taken 10 days after the yellow fever booster vaccination. These TCRs come from a man aged 18 to 30 who received the YFV17D yellow fever vaccine.

The J gene is TRBJ2-1, the V gene TRBV6-2 or TRBV6-3; tentatively, D is TRBD2 (7 bases). The germline CDR1 and CDR2 sequences are MNHEY and SVGEGT. The CDR3 covers 17 residues. Trimming cost V 2 bases and J 2 bases, with 16 bases left between them. The CDR3 sequence is CASSYTPIGGPYNEQFF. The CDR3 DNA is TGTGCCAGCAGTTACACCCCCATCGGGGGGCCCTACAATGAGCAGTTCTTC.

This clonotype came up many times. The chain has TRBV2 and TRBJ2-2; 10 bases are shared with TRBD2. This CDR3 is 15 amino acids long. V was clipped by 4 bases and J by 6 bases; unmatched bases: 5. Germline CDR1 reads SNHLY; CDR2 reads FYNNEI. The CDR3 bases are TGTGCCAGCAGTGGTGGTAGCGGGGGGTCCGGGGAGCTGTTTTTT. Translated, it gives CASSGGSGGSGELFF.

There are many counts of this clonotype. The chain recombines TRBV5-1 with TRBJ2-2, with D perhaps TRBD1 (6 bases). This CDR3 spans 14 amino acids. CDR1 and CDR2 (germline): SGHRS, YFSETQ. V gave up 4 bases and J gave up 4 bases, with 11 bases separating them. CDR3 bases: TGCGCCAGCAGCCCCGGACAGTCCACCGGGGAGCTGTTTTTT. Its translation: CASSPGQSTGELFF.

This clonotype appeared many times. The V gene is TRBV12-3 or TRBV12-4, the J gene TRBJ1-1, with D perhaps matching TRBD1 (5 bases). The CDR3 is 14 residues long. Trimming removed 5 bases from V and 3 bases from J, with 13 bases in between. For the CDR3, the DNA is TGTGCCAGCAGTATTCAAGTGGGGGACACTGAAGCTTTCTTT. It translates to CASSIQVGDTEAFF.

This clonotype was picked up many times. The chain employs TRBV20-1 and TRBJ2-3, with D perhaps TRBD1 (5 bases). V dropped 3 bases and J dropped 0 bases, with 10 bases sitting between them. The V gene's germline CDR1 is DFQATT and CDR2 SNEGSKA (reference sequence). This CDR3 comprises 14 residues. The DNA of the CDR3 is TGCAGTGCTAGCGACAGCACTAGCACAGATACGCAGTATTTT. Amino acids: CSASDSTSTDTQYF.

This clonotype appeared many times. The J gene is TRBJ2-7, the V gene TRBV7-2; 13 bases match TRBD2. This CDR3 comprises 15 residues. Unmatched junction bases numbered 7, after V lost 5 bases and J lost 6 bases. Germline assignment: CDR1 SGHTA and CDR2 FQGNSA. The CDR3 sequence: CASSTGLAGVGEQYF. CDR3 sequence (DNA): TGTGCCAGCAGCACCGGACTAGCGGGGGTAGGCGAGCAGTACTTC.

Comments on this clonotype: One end of the junction fails to match germline, which may point to a read error. V and J are TRBV12-3 or TRBV12-4 and TRBJ2-1; weak D call: TRBD2 (5 bases). The CDR3 runs 11 residues. The CDR3 spells CASSLPGLCLF. DNA for the CDR3: TGTGCCAGCAGTTTACCGGGGTTGTGCCTCTTC.

This clonotype was seen more than once but under ten times. This CDR3 is CASSPQQNTEAFF. In DNA form, the CDR3 reads TGTGCCAGCAGCCCTCAACAGAACACTGAAGCTTTCTTT. This sequence joins TRBV12-3 or TRBV12-4 and TRBJ1-1; no clear D gene. The CDR3 covers 13 residues. Trimming pared 6 bases from V and 1 base from J, leaving 9 bases between.

This clonotype was counted only a few times. The J gene is TRBJ2-7, the V gene TRBV12-3 or TRBV12-4; TRBD1 aligns across 9 bases. Trimming cost V 1 base and J 2 bases; bases outside gene matches: 3. This CDR3 has 15 amino acids. DNA for the CDR3: TGTGCCAGCAGTTTAGGAGGGACAGGGACCTACGAGCAGTACTTC. It specifies CASSLGGTGTYEQYF.